These 24 T cell receptor beta chains share one sample of origin, sequenced in a study of blood T cells in healthy people across ages. Together with a sample-barcoded 5' primer, a J-beta primer mix was included in a second PCR lasting about 7 to 12 cycles. TCRdb called the 5' RACE reads again in MiXCR, with one record for every CDR3 protein. Here the sample spans approximately 670,000 distinct CDR3 sequences, over 40% being singletons. Sequencing was carried out using blood. The receptors were sampled from a man at least 80 years old in good health.

The chain links TRBV4-1 to TRBJ1-2, with TRBD1 as a possible D gene (5 bases). Trimming took 0 bases from V and 0 from J, leaving 11 bases between them. CDR3 length: 16 amino acids. Per the germline V gene, CDR1 is MGHRA and CDR2 is YSYEKL. The DNA of the CDR3 is TGCGCCAGCAGCCAAGAGCCAGGGAAAGCTAACTATGGCTACACCTTC. The encoded protein is CASSQEPGKANYGYTF.

This clonotype was seen a few times. The chain links TRBV7-2 to TRBJ1-6; a possible D gene is TRBD1 (6 bases). The CDR3 sequence is 15 residues long. With 4 bases removed from V and 4 bases from J, the gap between germline ends came to 11 bases. Germline V gene lookup returns CDR1 SGHTA and CDR2 FQGNSA. The CDR3 is CASSSLGQYNSPLHF. CDR3 bases: TGTGCCAGCAGCTCCCTGGGACAATATAATTCACCCCTCCACTTT.

This clonotype occurred many times. This rearrangement joins TRBV29-1 to TRBJ2-3; maybe TRBD2 (5 bases). Germline CDR1 SQVTM, CDR2 ANQGSEA. The length of the CDR3 is 17 residues. Between the trimmed V and J ends, which lost 1 base and 3 bases, there was a span of 20 bases. The CDR3 coding sequence is TGCAGCGTTGAAGGCGGACTGGCGGATAGAAGTACAGATACGCAGTATTTT. Translated: CSVEGGLADRSTDTQYF.

This clonotype has a count of ten or more. The J gene is TRBJ2-3, the V gene TRBV2; TRBD1 aligns across 7 bases. This CDR3 is built from 17 residues. Germline V lookup: CDR1 SNHLY, CDR2 FYNNEI. V dropped 2 bases and J dropped 0; count of bases not matched to a gene: 8. The CDR3 DNA follows: TGTGCCAGCAGTGAACGTGGGACAGCCTCTAGCACAGATACGCAGTATTTT. Translated, it gives CASSERGTASSTDTQYF.

The count of this clonotype is one. The chain is built from TRBV20-1 and TRBJ2-7, with 10 nucleotides matching TRBD2. V shed 5 bases, J shed 4 bases, and the junction held 8 bases outside the gene matches. CDR3 size: 14 residues. Germline CDR1 and CDR2: DFQATT and SNEGSKA (reference sequence). DNA for the CDR3: TGCAGTGCTCCTTCTAGCGGGAGTGGGTACGAGCAGTACTTC. It translates to CSAPSSGSGYEQYF.

This clonotype was seen once. Relative to the germline gene, one junction end is altered; a read error may explain this. This rearrangement joins TRBV28 to TRBJ2-1; D not certain. There are 14 residues in the CDR3. Looked up from germline, CDR1 is MDHEN and CDR2 is SYDVKM. This chain's CDR3 is CARSWSRSYNEQFF. Here the CDR3 DNA reads TGTGCCCGCAGTTGGAGTCGCTCCTACAATGAGCAGTTCTTC.

This clonotype was detected a few times. The V and J genes are TRBV6-1 and TRBJ1-2; a possible D gene is TRBD1 (6 bases). This CDR3 comprises 13 residues. Trimming removed 3 bases from V and 8 bases from J, with 13 bases in between. The germline CDR1 and CDR2 sequences are MNHNS and SASEGT. CDR3 in DNA: TGTGCCAGCAGTGACGCCGGGACAACAGGCTACACCTTC. This translates into CASSDAGTTGYTF.

The V and J genes are TRBV6-2 or TRBV6-3 and TRBJ2-7, with 10 bases lining up with TRBD2. V shed 5 bases, J shed 7 bases, and the junction held 17 bases outside the gene matches. CDR1 MNHEY and CDR2 SVGEGT come from the germline V gene. This CDR3 has 17 residues. This CDR3 is CASSRGSGRISYNEQYF. The CDR3 DNA is TGTGCCAGCAGTAGAGGTAGCGGGAGGATCTCCTACAATGAGCAGTACTTC.

The table lists this clonotype with a few counts. The chain is built from TRBV4-1 and TRBJ2-4; D tentatively fits TRBD1 or TRBD2 (5 bases each). V lost 3 bases and J lost 3, with 12 bases in between. This CDR3 comprises 15 residues. The germline V gene has CDR1 MGHRA and CDR2 YSYEKL. The CDR3 DNA reads TGCGCCAGCAGCCAGGACCGGGACGACAAAAACATTCAGTACTTC. Amino acid sequence: CASSQDRDDKNIQYF.

This chain joins TRBV6-2 or TRBV6-3 and TRBJ2-6, with D possibly matching TRBD1 (5 bases). Between the trimmed V and J ends, which lost 7 bases and 2 bases, there was a span of 15 bases. CDR1 and CDR2 (germline): MNHEY, SVGEGT. The CDR3 is made up of 16 amino acids. The CDR3 sequence: CASIGALGPGANVLTF. Written as DNA, the CDR3 is TGTGCCAGCATTGGGGCCCTGGGGCCTGGGGCCAACGTCCTGACTTTC.

This clonotype showed up just once. V usage is TRBV7-3 and J usage is TRBJ2-5; D is perhaps TRBD1 (7 bases). V gave up 6 bases and J gave up 5 bases, with 16 bases separating them. This CDR3 has 14 residues. Germline lookup yields CDR1 SGHTA and CDR2 FQGTGA. CDR3 DNA sequence: TGTGCCAGCAGTGTAGGAGGGGGCGTGGAGACCCAGTACTTC. This codes for CASSVGGGVETQYF.

This clonotype appeared a few times. V gene TRBV9 combines with J gene TRBJ2-5; tentative D call: TRBD2 (5 bases). Germline CDR1 and CDR2: SGDLS and YYNGEE. The CDR3 length is 14 residues. Trimming pared 3 bases from V and 2 bases from J, leaving 11 bases between. In DNA form, the CDR3 reads TGTGCCAGCAGCGCACCGACGGGGCAAGAGACCCAGTACTTC. This sequence encodes CASSAPTGQETQYF.

This chain connects TRBV4-3 to TRBJ2-3; 12 bases align to TRBD2. Losses at the gene ends were 5 bases for V and 5 bases for J; bases not matched to a gene: 11. Looked up from germline, CDR1 is LGHNA and CDR2 is YSLEER. The CDR3 is 17 residues long. Written as DNA, the CDR3 is TGCGCCAGCAGCAAGCGTCGGGCTAGCGGGGGGGGAGATACGCAGTATTTT. It codes for CASSKRRASGGGDTQYF.

This clonotype was seen a single time. The V call is TRBV6-6, the J call TRBJ2-1; 10 positions agree with TRBD2. V was clipped by 4 bases and J by 7 bases; unmatched bases: 7. The CDR3 extends over 15 amino acids. Germline values: CDR1 MNHNY, CDR2 SVGAGI (reference sequence). The CDR3 nucleotides are TGTGCCAGCAGTTTCAAGCGGGGGGGCCGAAATGAGCAGTTCTTC. As protein: CASSFKRGGRNEQFF.

This clonotype was found many times. The V gene is TRBV29-1, the J gene TRBJ2-7; 7 bases line up with TRBD2. With V trimmed by 2 bases and J by 5 bases, 0 bases remained unmatched. Per germline, CDR1 SQVTM and CDR2 ANQGSEA. This CDR3 has 11 residues. In DNA, the CDR3 is TGCAGCGTTGAAAGCGGGGACGAGCAGTACTTC. As protein: CSVESGDEQYF.

The rearrangement uses TRBV7-9 and TRBJ2-1, with D maybe TRBD1 (6 bases). The V end was cut by 4 bases, the J end by 8 bases, with 12 bases between. This CDR3 contains 13 residues. Germline V gene lookup returns CDR1 SEHNR and CDR2 FQNEAQ (reference sequence). The DNA of the CDR3 is TGTGCCAGCAGCTCGACAGGAGTTGATGAGCAGTTCTTC. Translation: CASSSTGVDEQFF.

The chain has TRBV20-1 and TRBJ2-4; D is tentatively TRBD1 or TRBD2 (5 bases each). The CDR3 consists of 12 residues. Germline V CDR1 and CDR2: DFQATT, SNEGSKA (reference sequence). V was pared by 6 bases and J by 8 bases, with 14 bases between. The DNA for the CDR3 is TGCAGTGCCCGGGACGACCGAGACATTCAGTACTTC. It is translated as CSARDDRDIQYF.

This clonotype was recorded once. The J gene is TRBJ2-1, the V gene TRBV28; the D gene is possibly TRBD2 (6 bases). Germline V gives CDR1 MDHEN, CDR2 SYDVKM. The CDR3 length is 16 residues. Trimming left V 5 bases short and J 7 bases short, with 21 bases between. The CDR3 region has the DNA TGTGCCAGCAGTCTCATAGAGGGAGGCCTACAGAATGAGCAGTTCTTC. Its translation: CASSLIEGGLQNEQFF.

The chain carries TRBV4-2 and TRBJ1-2, with D possibly matching TRBD1 (6 bases). The CDR3 has 18 residues. CDR1 and CDR2 (germline): LGHNA, YNFKEQ. Trimming left V 4 bases short and J 3 bases short, with 24 bases between. The CDR3 region has the DNA TGTGCCAGCAGCCCAATCCCCCCGACAGGTCTTAAGGACTATGGCTACACCTTC. This codes for CASSPIPPTGLKDYGYTF.

A note on this clonotype: Since a much larger clone is just one base distant, this may be a read error. This chain uses TRBV28 with TRBJ2-7, with D unclear. The DNA end is a closer match to TRBJ2-5, so the J assignment may be wrong. Germline values: CDR1 MDHEN, CDR2 SYDVKM. The CDR3 covers 14 residues. This CDR3 is CASSLKEAGKTQYF. The CDR3 DNA reads TGTGCCAGCAGTTTGAAAGAGGCTGGGAAGACCCAGTACTTC.

This chain uses TRBV3-1 with TRBJ2-7; 8 positions match TRBD1. The CDR3 has 15 amino acids. V lost 5 bases and J lost 2; bases outside the gene matches: 8. Germline V lookup: CDR1 LGHDT, CDR2 YNNKEL (reference sequence). This CDR3 is CASSTGPGGAYEQYF. The CDR3 DNA follows: TGTGCCAGCAGCACAGGACCAGGGGGCGCCTACGAGCAGTACTTC.

The chain joins TRBV4-2 to TRBJ1-6; tentative D call: TRBD1 (5 bases). Per the germline V gene, CDR1 is LGHNA and CDR2 is YNFKEQ. V was trimmed by 0 bases and J by 0 bases, leaving 12 bases between them. This CDR3 is 18 amino acids long. CDR3 nucleotides: TGTGCCAGCAGCCAAGACAGGGCACCAAGCTCCTATAATTCACCCCTCCACTTT. Amino acids: CASSQDRAPSSYNSPLHF.

This clonotype was seen many times. The CDR3 DNA follows: TGTGCCAGCAGCTTCAATACCGGGACAGCCTATGGCTACACCTTC. Protein product: CASSFNTGTAYGYTF. The genes are TRBV7-2 and TRBJ1-2; the match to TRBD1 covers 7 bases. The CDR3 contains 15 residues. The germline V gene encodes CDR1 SGHTA and CDR2 FQGNSA. Trimming took 3 bases from V and 4 from J; bases not matched to a gene: 8.

The gene calls are TRBV11-2 and TRBJ2-3; 14 positions match TRBD2. CDR1 and CDR2 (germline): SGHAT, FQNNGV. The CDR3 consists of 19 residues. The V and J ends lost 2 bases and 3 bases, in that order; junction bases with no gene match: 10. CDR3 protein: CASSLSVGTSGGKTDTQYF. CDR3 DNA sequence: TGTGCCAGCAGCTTAAGTGTTGGGACTAGCGGGGGAAAAACAGATACGCAGTATTTT.